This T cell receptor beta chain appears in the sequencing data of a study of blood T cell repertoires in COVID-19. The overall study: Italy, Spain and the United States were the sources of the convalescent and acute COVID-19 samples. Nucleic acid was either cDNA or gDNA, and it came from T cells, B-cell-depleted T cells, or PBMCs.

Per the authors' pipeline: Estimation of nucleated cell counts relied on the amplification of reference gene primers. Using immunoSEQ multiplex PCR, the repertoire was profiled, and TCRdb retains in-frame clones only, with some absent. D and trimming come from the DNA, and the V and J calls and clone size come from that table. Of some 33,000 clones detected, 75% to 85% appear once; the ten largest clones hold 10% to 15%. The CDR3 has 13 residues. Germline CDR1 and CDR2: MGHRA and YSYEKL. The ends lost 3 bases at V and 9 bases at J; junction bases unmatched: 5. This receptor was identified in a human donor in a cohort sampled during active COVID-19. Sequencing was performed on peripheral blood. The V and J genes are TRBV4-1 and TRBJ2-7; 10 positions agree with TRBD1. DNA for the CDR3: TGCGCCAGCAGCCAGGGGACAGGGGAAAGGCAGTACTTC. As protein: CASSQGTGERQYF.